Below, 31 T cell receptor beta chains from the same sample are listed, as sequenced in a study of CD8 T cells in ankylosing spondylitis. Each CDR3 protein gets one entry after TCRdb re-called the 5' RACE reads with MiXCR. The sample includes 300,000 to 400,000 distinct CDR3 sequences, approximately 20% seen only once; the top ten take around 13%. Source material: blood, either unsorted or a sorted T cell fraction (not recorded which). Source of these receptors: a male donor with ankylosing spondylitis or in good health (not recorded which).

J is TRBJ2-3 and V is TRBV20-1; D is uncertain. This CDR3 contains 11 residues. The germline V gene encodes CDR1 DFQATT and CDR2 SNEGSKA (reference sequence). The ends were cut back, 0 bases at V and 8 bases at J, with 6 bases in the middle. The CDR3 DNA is TGCAGTGCTAGAGATTTGGGTACGCAGTATTTT. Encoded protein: CSARDLGTQYF.

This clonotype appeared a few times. The CDR3 sequence: CASSSDYGYEQYF. DNA for the CDR3: TGTGCCAGCAGTTCCGACTACGGCTACGAGCAGTACTTC. The chain couples TRBV12-3 or TRBV12-4 to TRBJ2-7; TRBD2 might be the D (5 bases). This CDR3 spans 13 amino acids. Trimming took off 4 bases at V and 3 bases at J, with 10 bases between the two ends.

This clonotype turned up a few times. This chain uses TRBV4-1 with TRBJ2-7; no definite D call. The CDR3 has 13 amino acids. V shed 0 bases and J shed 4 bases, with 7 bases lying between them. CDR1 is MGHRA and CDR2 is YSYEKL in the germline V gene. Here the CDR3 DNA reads TGCGCCAGCAGCCAAGACTCCGTATACGAGCAGTACTTC. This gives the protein CASSQDSVYEQYF.

The CDR3 is CASGLAAAYNEQFF. Written as DNA, the CDR3 is TGTGCCAGCGGACTAGCGGCAGCCTACAATGAGCAGTTCTTC. This chain connects TRBV28 to TRBJ2-1; 10 bases agree with TRBD2. The germline gives CDR1 MDHEN, CDR2 SYDVKM. V lost 8 bases and J lost 2; bases outside the gene matches: 3. This CDR3 has 14 amino acids.

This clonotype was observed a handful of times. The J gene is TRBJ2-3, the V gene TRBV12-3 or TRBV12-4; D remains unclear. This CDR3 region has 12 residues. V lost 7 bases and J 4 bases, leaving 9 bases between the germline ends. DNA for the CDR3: TGTGCCAGCACCGCCCGAGCAGATACGCAGTATTTT. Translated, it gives CASTARADTQYF.

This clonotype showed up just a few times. CDR3 protein: CSAADRDGPSYEQYF. In DNA, the CDR3 is TGCAGTGCTGCTGACCGGGACGGCCCCTCCTACGAGCAGTACTTC. This chain joins TRBV20-1 and TRBJ2-7; D may match TRBD1 or TRBD2 (5 bases each). Germline CDR1 reads DFQATT; CDR2 reads SNEGSKA (reference sequence). The V end lost 5 bases, the J end lost 0 bases, and 17 bases lay between the germline ends. The length of the CDR3 is 15 residues.

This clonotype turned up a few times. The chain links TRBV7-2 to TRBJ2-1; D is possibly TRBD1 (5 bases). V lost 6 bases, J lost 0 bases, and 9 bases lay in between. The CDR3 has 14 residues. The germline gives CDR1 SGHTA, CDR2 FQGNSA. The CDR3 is CASRTDSSYNEQFF. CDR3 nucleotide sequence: TGTGCCAGCAGAACCGACAGCTCCTACAATGAGCAGTTCTTC.

CDR3: CSASQGGGAGVYEQYF. The CDR3, as DNA: TGCAGTGCTAGCCAAGGTGGGGGGGCGGGAGTCTACGAGCAGTACTTC. This chain connects TRBV20-1 to TRBJ2-7, with D perhaps TRBD2 (7 bases). This CDR3 contains 16 residues. V was pared by 3 bases and J by 3 bases, with 21 bases between. Germline V gene sequence: CDR1 DFQATT, CDR2 SNEGSKA (reference sequence).

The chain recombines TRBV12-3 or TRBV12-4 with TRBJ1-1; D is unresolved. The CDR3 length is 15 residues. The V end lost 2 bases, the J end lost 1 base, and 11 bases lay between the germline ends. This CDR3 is CASSLSPQGNTEAFF. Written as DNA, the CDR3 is TGTGCCAGCAGTTTAAGTCCGCAAGGGAACACTGAAGCTTTCTTT.

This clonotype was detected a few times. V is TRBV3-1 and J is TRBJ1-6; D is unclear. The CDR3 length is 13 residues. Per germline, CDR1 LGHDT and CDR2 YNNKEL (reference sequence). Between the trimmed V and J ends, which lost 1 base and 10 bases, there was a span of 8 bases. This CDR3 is CASSQAASSPLHF. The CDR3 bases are TGTGCCAGCAGCCAAGCGGCGTCCTCACCCCTCCACTTT.

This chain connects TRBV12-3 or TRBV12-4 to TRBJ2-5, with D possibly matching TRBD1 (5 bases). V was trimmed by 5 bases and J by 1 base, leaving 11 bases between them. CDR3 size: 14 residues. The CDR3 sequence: CASSPDSLQETQYF. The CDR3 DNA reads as TGTGCCAGCAGTCCAGACAGCCTCCAAGAGACCCAGTACTTC.

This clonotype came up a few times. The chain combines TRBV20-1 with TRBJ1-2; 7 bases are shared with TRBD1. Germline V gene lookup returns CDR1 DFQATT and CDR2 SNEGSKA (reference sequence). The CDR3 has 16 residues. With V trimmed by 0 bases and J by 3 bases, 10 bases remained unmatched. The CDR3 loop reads CSARDVATGFDYGYTF. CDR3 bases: TGCAGTGCTAGAGATGTGGCGACAGGGTTCGACTATGGCTACACCTTC.

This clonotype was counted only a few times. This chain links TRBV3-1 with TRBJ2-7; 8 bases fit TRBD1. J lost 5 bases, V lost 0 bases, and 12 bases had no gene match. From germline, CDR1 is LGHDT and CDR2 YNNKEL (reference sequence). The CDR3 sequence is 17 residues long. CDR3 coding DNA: TGTGCCAGCAGCCAAGAAGGAACAGGGGGAATAGGGCACGAGCAGTACTTC. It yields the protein CASSQEGTGGIGHEQYF.

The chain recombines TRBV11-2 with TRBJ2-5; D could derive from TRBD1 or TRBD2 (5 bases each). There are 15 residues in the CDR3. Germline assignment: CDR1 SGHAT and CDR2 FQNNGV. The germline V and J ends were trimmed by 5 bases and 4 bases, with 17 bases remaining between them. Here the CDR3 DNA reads TGTGCCAGCAGCAAGACCTACGGGGCACGAGAGACCCAGTACTTC. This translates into CASSKTYGARETQYF.

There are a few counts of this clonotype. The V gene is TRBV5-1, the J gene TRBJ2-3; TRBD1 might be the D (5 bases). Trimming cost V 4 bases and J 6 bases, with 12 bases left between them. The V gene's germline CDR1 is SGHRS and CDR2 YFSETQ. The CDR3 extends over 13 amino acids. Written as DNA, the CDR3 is TGCGCCAGCAGCCCCTGGGGCTGGGATACGCAGTATTTT. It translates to CASSPWGWDTQYF.

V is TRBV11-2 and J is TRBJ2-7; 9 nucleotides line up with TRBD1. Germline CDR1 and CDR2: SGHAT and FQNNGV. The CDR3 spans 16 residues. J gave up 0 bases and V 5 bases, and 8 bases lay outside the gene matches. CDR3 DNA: TGTGCCAGCAGCCCGGGACAGGGTCTCTCCTCCTACGAGCAGTACTTC. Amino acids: CASSPGQGLSSYEQYF. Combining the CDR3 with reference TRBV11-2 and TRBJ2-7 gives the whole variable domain EAGVAQSPRYKIIEKRQSVAFWCNPISGHATLYWYQQILGQGPKLLIQFQNNGVVDDSQLPKDRFSAERLKGVDSTLKIQPAKLEDSAVYLCASSPGQGLSSYEQYFGPGTRLTVT.

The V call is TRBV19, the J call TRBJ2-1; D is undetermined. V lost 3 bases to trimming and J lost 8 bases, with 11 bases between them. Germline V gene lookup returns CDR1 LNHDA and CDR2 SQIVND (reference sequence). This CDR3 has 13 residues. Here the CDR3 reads CASSITPRYEQFF. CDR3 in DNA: TGTGCCAGTAGTATCACCCCGCGCTATGAGCAGTTCTTC.

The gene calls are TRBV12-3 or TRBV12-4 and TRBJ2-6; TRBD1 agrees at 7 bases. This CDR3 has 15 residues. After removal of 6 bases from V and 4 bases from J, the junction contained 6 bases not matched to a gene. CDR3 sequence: CASSPDRVGANVLTF. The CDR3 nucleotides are TGTGCCAGCAGCCCCGACAGGGTCGGGGCCAACGTCCTGACTTTC.

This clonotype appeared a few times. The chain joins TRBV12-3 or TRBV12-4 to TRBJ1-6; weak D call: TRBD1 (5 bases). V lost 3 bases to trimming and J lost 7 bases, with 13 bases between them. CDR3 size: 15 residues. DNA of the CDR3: TGTGCCAGCAGTTTCGGGGGGATTGGCAATTCACCCCTCCACTTT. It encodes CASSFGGIGNSPLHF.

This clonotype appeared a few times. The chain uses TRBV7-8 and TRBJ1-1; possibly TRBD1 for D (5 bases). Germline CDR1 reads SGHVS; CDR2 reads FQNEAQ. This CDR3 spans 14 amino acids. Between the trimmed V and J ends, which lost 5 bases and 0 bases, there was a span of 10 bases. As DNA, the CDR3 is TGTGCCAGCAGCCCCGAGACAGTGAACACTGAAGCTTTCTTT. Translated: CASSPETVNTEAFF.

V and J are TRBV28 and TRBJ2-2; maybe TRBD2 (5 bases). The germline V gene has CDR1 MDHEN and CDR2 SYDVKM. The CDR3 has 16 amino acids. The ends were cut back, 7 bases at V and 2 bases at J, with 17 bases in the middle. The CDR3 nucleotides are TGTGCCAGCACCACCCTTCATTCGGGAAACACCGGGGAGCTGTTTTTT. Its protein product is CASTTLHSGNTGELFF. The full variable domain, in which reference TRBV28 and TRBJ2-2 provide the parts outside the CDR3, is DVKVTQSSRYLVKRTGEKVFLECVQDMDHENMFWYRQDPGLGLRLIYFSYDVKMKEKGDIPEGYSVSREKKERFSLILESASTNQTSMYLCASTTLHSGNTGELFFGEGSRLTVL.

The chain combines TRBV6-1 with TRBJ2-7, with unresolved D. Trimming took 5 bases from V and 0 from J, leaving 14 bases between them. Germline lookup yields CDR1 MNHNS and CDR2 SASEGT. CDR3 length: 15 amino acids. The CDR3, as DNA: TGTGCCAGCAGTCTTAGCCAGTCCTTCTCCTACGAGCAGTACTTC. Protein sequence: CASSLSQSFSYEQYF.

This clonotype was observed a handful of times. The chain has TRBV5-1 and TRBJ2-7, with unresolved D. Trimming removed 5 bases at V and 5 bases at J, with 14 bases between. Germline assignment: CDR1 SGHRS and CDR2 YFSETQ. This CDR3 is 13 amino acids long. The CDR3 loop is CASSTDLLDEQYF. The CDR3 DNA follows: TGCGCCAGCAGTACCGATCTTCTTGACGAGCAGTACTTC.

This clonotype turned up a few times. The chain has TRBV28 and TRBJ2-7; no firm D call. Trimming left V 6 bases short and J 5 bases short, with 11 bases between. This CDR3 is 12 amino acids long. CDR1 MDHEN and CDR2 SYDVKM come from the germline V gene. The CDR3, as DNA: TGTGCCAGCAGCTATCTGGTCCACGAGCAGTACTTC. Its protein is CASSYLVHEQYF. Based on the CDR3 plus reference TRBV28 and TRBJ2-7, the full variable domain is DVKVTQSSRYLVKRTGEKVFLECVQDMDHENMFWYRQDPGLGLRLIYFSYDVKMKEKGDIPEGYSVSREKKERFSLILESASTNQTSMYLCASSYLVHEQYFGPGTRLTVT.

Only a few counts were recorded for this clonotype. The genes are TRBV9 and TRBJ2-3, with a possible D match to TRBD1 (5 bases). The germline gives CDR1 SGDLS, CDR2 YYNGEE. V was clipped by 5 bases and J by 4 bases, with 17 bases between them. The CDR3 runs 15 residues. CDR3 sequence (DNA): TGTGCCAGCAGGGGGCCCAAGGATCAGGCAGATACGCAGTATTTT. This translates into CASRGPKDQADTQYF.

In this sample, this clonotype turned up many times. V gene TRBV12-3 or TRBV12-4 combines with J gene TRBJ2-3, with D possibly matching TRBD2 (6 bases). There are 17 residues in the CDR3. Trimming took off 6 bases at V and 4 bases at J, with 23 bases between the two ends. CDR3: CASRLLVGGNPADTQYF. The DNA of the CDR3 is TGTGCCAGCAGGCTCTTGGTGGGGGGAAATCCGGCAGATACGCAGTATTTT.

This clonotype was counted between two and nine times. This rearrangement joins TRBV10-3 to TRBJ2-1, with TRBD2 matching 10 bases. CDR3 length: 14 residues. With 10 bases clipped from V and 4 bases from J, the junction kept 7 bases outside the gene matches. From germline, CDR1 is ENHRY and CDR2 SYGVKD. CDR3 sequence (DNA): TGTGCCACGACGCTAGCGGGGGCATACAATGAGCAGTTCTTC. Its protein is CATTLAGAYNEQFF.

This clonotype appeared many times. CDR3 DNA: TGCAGTGCTAGAGAAGGAGGGGGCCAAGAGACCCAGTACTTC. Translating it yields CSAREGGGQETQYF. V and J are TRBV20-1 and TRBJ2-5, with D perhaps TRBD1 or TRBD2 (6 bases each). V was pared by 0 bases and J by 1 base, with 9 bases between. Germline assignment: CDR1 DFQATT and CDR2 SNEGSKA (reference sequence). The CDR3 has 14 amino acids.

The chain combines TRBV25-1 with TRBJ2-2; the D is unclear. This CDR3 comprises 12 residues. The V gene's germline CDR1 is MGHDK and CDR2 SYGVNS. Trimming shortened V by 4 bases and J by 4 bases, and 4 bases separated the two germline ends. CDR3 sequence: CASSGVTGELFF. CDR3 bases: TGTGCCAGCAGTGGGGTCACCGGGGAGCTGTTTTTT. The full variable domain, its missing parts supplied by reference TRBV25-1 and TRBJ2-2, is EADIYQTPRYLVIGTGKKITLECSQTMGHDKMYWYQQDPGMELHLIHYSYGVNSTEKGDLSSESTVSRIRTEHFPLTLESARPSHTSQYLCASSGVTGELFFGEGSRLTVL.

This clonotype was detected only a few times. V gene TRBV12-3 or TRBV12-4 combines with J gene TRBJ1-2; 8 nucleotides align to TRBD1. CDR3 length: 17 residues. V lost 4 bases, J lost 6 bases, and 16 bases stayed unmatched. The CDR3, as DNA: TGTGCCAGCAGTTGGTATGGACAGGGAGAATGGGGCAATGGCTACACCTTC. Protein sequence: CASSWYGQGEWGNGYTF.

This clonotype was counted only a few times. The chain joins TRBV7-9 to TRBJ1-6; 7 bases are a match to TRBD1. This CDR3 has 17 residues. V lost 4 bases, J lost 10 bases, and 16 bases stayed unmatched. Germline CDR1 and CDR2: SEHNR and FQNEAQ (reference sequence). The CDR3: CASSSPGQHGVASPLHF. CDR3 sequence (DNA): TGTGCCAGCAGCTCCCCGGGACAGCATGGGGTTGCCTCACCCCTCCACTTT.